This entry describes one T cell receptor beta chain. Its target is not known. Here immunoSEQ multiplex PCR was the method, and the copy in TCRdb shows in-frame clones only, minus some. The sample consists of some 82,000 clones, 80% of them appearing once. The sample originates from a study of T cells in localized non-small cell lung cancer. Whole-study findings and limits: Patients showing higher blood T cell density tended to see longer overall survival.

Germline-derived CDR1 and CDR2 are SGHRS and YFSETQ. V dropped 4 bases and J dropped 7 bases, with 15 bases sitting between them. The CDR3 has 13 amino acids. This TCR was recovered from a man aged 40 to 70 with stage II squamous cell lung carcinoma. The chain couples TRBV5-1 to TRBJ2-7; D is perhaps TRBD1 (5 bases). This specimen was PBMCs, taken before any cancer treatment. The CDR3 region is CASSPPGQGEQYF. CDR3 DNA: TGCGCCAGCAGCCCTCCAGGTCAGGGAGAGCAGTACTTC. Using reference TRBV5-1 and TRBJ2-7 for the parts outside the CDR3, the full variable domain is KAGVTQTPRYLIKTRGQQVTLSCSPISGHRSVSWYQQTPGQGLQFLFEYFSETQRNKGNFPGRFSGRQFSNSRSEMNVSTLELGDSALYLCASSPPGQGEQYFGPGTRLTVT.